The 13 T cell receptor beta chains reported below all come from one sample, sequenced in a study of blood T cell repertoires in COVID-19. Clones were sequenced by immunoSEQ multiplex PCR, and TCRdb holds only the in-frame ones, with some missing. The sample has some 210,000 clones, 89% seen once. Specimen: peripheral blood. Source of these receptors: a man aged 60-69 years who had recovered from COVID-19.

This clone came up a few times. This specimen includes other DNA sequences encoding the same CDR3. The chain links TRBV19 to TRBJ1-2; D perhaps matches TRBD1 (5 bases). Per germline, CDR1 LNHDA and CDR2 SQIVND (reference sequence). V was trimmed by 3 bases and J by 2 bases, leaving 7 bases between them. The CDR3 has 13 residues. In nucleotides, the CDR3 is TGTGCCAGTAGTATTCAGGGAAACTATGGCTACACCTTC. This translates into CASSIQGNYGYTF.

CDR3 loop: CASSSRQNTEAFF. The CDR3 nucleotides read TGTGCCAGCAGCTCGCGACAGAACACTGAAGCTTTCTTT. This chain links TRBV11-3 with TRBJ1-1, with unresolved D. The CDR3 is 13 residues long. Germline values: CDR1 SGHNT, CDR2 YENEEA. Trimming took 4 bases from V and 1 from J, leaving 7 bases between them.

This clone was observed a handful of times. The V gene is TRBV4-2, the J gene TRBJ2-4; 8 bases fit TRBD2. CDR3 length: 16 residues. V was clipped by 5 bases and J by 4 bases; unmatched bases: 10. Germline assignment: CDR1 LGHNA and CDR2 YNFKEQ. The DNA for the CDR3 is TGTGCCAGCAGCATCCAAGCGGGAGTCGGTAAAAACATTCAGTACTTC. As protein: CASSIQAGVGKNIQYF.

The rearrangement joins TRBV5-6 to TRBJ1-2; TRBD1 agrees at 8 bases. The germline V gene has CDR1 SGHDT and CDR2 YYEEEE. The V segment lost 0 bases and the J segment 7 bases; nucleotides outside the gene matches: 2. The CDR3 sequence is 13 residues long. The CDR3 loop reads CASSLGQGPGYTF. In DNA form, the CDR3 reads TGTGCCAGCAGCTTGGGACAGGGGCCTGGCTACACCTTC.

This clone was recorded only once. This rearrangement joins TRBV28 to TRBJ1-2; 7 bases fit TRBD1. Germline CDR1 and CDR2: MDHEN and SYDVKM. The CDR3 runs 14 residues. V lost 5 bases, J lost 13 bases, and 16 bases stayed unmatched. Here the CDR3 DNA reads TGTGCCAGCAGTCTTACGGGACAGCCCTATAGTTTCACCTTC. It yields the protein CASSLTGQPYSFTF.

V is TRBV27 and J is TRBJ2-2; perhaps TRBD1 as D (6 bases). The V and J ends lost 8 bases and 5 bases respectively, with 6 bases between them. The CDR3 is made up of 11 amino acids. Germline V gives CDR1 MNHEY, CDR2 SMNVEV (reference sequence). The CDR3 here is CASQGTGELFF. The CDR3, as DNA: TGTGCCAGCCAGGGGACCGGGGAGCTGTTTTTT.

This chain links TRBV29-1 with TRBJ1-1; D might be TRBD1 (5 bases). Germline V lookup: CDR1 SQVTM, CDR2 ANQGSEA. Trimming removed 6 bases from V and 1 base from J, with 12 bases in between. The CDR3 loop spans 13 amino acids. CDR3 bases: TGCAGCGTAGTCTTGGGGCGGAACACTGAAGCTTTCTTT. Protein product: CSVVLGRNTEAFF.

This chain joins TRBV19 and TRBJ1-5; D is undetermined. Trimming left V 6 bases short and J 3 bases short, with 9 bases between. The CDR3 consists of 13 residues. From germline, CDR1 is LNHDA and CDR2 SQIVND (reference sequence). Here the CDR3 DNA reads TGTGCCAGTAGCAAACAGTTCAATCAGCCCCAGCATTTT. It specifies CASSKQFNQPQHF.

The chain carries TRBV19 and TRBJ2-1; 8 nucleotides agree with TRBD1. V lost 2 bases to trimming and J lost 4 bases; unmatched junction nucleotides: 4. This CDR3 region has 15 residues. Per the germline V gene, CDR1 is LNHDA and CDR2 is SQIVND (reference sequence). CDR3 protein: CASSIWTGKYNEQFF. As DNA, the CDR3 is TGTGCCAGTAGTATATGGACAGGGAAATACAATGAGCAGTTCTTC.

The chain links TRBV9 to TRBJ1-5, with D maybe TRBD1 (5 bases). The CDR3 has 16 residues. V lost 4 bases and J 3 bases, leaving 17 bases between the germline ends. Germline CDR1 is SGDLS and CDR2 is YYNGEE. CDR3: CASSNKPRDTNQPQHF. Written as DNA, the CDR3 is TGTGCCAGCAGCAACAAACCCAGGGATACCAATCAGCCCCAGCATTTT.

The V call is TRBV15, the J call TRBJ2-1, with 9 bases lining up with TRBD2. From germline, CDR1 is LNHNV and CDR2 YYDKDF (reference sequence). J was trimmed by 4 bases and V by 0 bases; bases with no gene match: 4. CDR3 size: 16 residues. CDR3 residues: CATSRETSGLYNEQFF. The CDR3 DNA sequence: TGTGCCACCAGCAGAGAGACTAGCGGATTGTACAATGAGCAGTTCTTC.

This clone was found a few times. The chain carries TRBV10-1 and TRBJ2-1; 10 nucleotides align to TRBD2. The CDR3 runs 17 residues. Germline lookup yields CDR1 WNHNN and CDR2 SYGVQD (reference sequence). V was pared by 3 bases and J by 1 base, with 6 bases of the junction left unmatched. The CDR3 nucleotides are TGCGCCAGCAGTGACCCAGCGGGAGGGCCTTCCTACAATGAGCAGTTCTTC. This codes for CASSDPAGGPSYNEQFF.

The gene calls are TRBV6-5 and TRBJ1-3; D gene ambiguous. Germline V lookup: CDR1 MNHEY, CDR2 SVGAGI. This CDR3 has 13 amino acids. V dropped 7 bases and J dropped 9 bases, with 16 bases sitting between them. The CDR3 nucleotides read TGTGCCAGCAACGAGATTCTTGCCGGCACCATATATTTT. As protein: CASNEILAGTIYF.